One sample yielded the 6 T cell receptor beta chains listed below, sequenced in a study of control samples from healthy donors and cancer patients. Profiled with immunoSEQ multiplex PCR; TCRdb holds only in-frame clones, not every one. The sample records about 84,000 clones, 75% to 85% being singletons. The sequenced sample was PBMCs. The receptors come from a man between 60 and 75 years old with head and neck cancer.

J is TRBJ2-7 and V is TRBV24-1, with 12 bases fitting TRBD2. Trimming took 0 bases from V and 0 from J; bases not matched to a gene: 8. CDR3 size: 19 residues. CDR1 KGHDR and CDR2 SFDVKD come from the germline V gene. CDR3 region: CATSDLRASGRVLSYEQYF. The CDR3 nucleotides are TGTGCCACCAGTGATTTGAGGGCTAGCGGGAGGGTTCTCTCCTACGAGCAGTACTTC.

V usage is TRBV6-5 and J usage is TRBJ1-2; 7 nucleotides match TRBD1. The CDR3 runs 14 residues. Germline lookup yields CDR1 MNHEY and CDR2 SVGAGI. V shed 4 bases, J shed 5 bases, and the junction held 7 bases outside the gene matches. The CDR3 loop reads CASSLRTGMYGYTF. The CDR3 DNA is TGTGCCAGCAGTTTACGGACAGGAATGTATGGCTACACCTTC.

The V gene is TRBV15, the J gene TRBJ2-7; 8 nucleotides align to TRBD1. The length of the CDR3 is 14 residues. With 5 bases clipped from V and 6 bases from J, the junction kept 9 bases outside the gene matches. In germline, CDR1 is LNHNV, CDR2 YYDKDF (reference sequence). This CDR3 is CATSDRRTGSEQYF. Written as DNA, the CDR3 is TGTGCCACCAGCGACCGCAGGACAGGGTCCGAGCAGTACTTC.

The rearrangement links TRBV11-2 to TRBJ2-4; no reliable D call. The V gene's germline CDR1 is SGHAT and CDR2 FQNNGV. The CDR3 totals 14 residues. V was clipped by 4 bases and J by 0 bases, with 7 bases between them. The CDR3 DNA follows: TGTGCCAGCAGCTCACGGCTAGCCAAAAACATTCAGTACTTC. Translation: CASSSRLAKNIQYF.

V is TRBV6-1 and J is TRBJ2-5, with 11 bases matching TRBD2. The length of the CDR3 is 16 residues. With 4 bases clipped from V and 5 bases from J, the junction kept 9 bases outside the gene matches. Germline V CDR1 and CDR2: MNHNS, SASEGT. The CDR3 DNA reads as TGTGCCAGCAGTGTCACTAGCGGGAGTAGGCAGGAGACCCAGTACTTC. The encoded protein is CASSVTSGSRQETQYF.

Concerning this clone: The junction departs from germline at one end; a sequencing error may be responsible. The rearrangement links TRBV2 to TRBJ2-4, with TRBD2 identical over 11 bases. CDR1 is SNHLY, CDR2 FYNNEI, per germline. The CDR3 is made up of 13 amino acids. The CDR3 protein is CASSEGSGRAPAF. Written as DNA, the CDR3 is TGTGCCAGCAGTGAAGGTAGCGGGAGGGCTCCAGCCTTC.